What follows are 16 T cell receptor beta chains derived from one specimen sequenced in a study of blood T cells in healthy people across ages (dated by TCRdb to the mid-2010s). Receptors were amplified or captured by 5' RACE. Instrument used: Illumina HiSeq 2500. A second PCR of about 6 to 11 cycles was performed with a sample-barcoded 5' primer and a J-beta primer mix. TCRdb reran the public reads through fastp at Q25 and MiXCR, keeping productive beta chains. Identical CDR3 proteins give one entry, which carries the most common genes and DNA. The sample includes about 720,000 distinct CDR3 sequences, with 22% observed a single time. The ten largest clonotypes hold around 22% of the sample. Sequenced material: blood. The receptors shown here come from a man in his sixties or seventies in good health.

This clonotype was counted a few times. The chain carries TRBV29-1 and TRBJ2-7; TRBD1 matches at 8 bases. CDR3 length equals 13 residues. CDR1 is SQVTM, CDR2 ANQGSEA, per germline. Germline trimming cut 0 bases from V and 7 bases from J; bases unmatched to any gene: 5. CDR3 sequence: CSVEDSRGPEQYF. In nucleotides, the CDR3 is TGCAGCGTTGAAGATAGCAGGGGGCCTGAGCAGTACTTC.

In its sample, this clonotype was seen a few times. The chain uses TRBV3-1 and TRBJ2-1, with 9 bases lining up with TRBD2. Trimming took 5 bases from V and 7 from J; bases not matched to a gene: 6. Germline V gives CDR1 LGHDT, CDR2 YNNKEL (reference sequence). This CDR3 has 14 amino acids. The CDR3 here is CASSWTSVSNEQFF. In DNA form, the CDR3 reads TGTGCCAGCAGCTGGACTAGCGTCTCAAATGAGCAGTTCTTC.

The CDR3 DNA follows: TGTGCCAGCAGCAAAGAGGGGACAGGGGGCTTTGGCTACACCTTC. Amino acids: CASSKEGTGGFGYTF. The rearrangement uses TRBV21-1 and TRBJ1-2; TRBD1 reflects the table's D call only, with no check against the DNA. TRBV21-1 is recorded as a pseudogene. The length of the CDR3 is 15 residues.

The CDR3 is CASSAWDRGEYEQYV. The CDR3 nucleotides are TGTGCCAGCAGCGCTTGGGACAGGGGGGAGTACGAGCAGTACGTC. The V gene is TRBV7-2, the J gene TRBJ2-5; 11 bases line up with TRBD1. The DNA end lines up better with TRBJ2-7; the J call may be wrong. The CDR3 extends over 15 amino acids. CDR1 is SGHTA and CDR2 is FQGNSA in the germline V gene.

This clonotype was seen more than once but under ten times. The chain employs TRBV12-3 or TRBV12-4 and TRBJ2-3, with 8 bases identical to TRBD2. CDR3 size: 15 residues. Trimming removed 6 bases from V and 1 base from J; junction bases left unmatched: 6. CDR3 in amino acids: CASRKAGVGTDTQYF. The CDR3 DNA reads TGTGCCAGCAGGAAAGCGGGAGTTGGCACAGATACGCAGTATTTT.

This clonotype was counted only a few times. This chain uses TRBV7-2 with TRBJ2-3; D is undetermined. V was pared by 1 base and J by 2 bases, with 10 bases between. Looked up from germline, CDR1 is SGHTA and CDR2 is FQGNSA. The CDR3 loop spans 15 amino acids. The CDR3 DNA is TGTGCCAGCAGCTTAGGGGATGCAGCCACAGATACGCAGTATTTT. The encoded protein is CASSLGDAATDTQYF.

Written as DNA, the CDR3 is TGTGCCAGCAGCCAAGGAGCGGGAGGGCCCTACAATGAGCAGTTCTTC. Protein sequence: CASSQGAGGPYNEQFF. The genes are TRBV3-1 and TRBJ2-1; 10 nucleotides align to TRBD2. Germline assignment: CDR1 LGHDT and CDR2 YNNKEL (reference sequence). This CDR3 has 16 residues. J lost 2 bases, V lost 1 base, and 2 bases had no gene match.

The sample holds a few counts of this clonotype. This chain connects TRBV10-3 to TRBJ1-1, with D perhaps TRBD1 (5 bases). CDR3 length: 12 residues. CDR1 is ENHRY and CDR2 is SYGVKD in the germline V gene. Trimming pared 2 bases from V and 6 bases from J, leaving 7 bases between. The CDR3 is CAISEDRAEAFF. The CDR3 bases are TGTGCCATCAGTGAGGACAGAGCTGAAGCTTTCTTT.

The V gene is TRBV28, the J gene TRBJ2-5; D is ambiguous. This CDR3 spans 14 amino acids. V lost 3 bases and J 3 bases, leaving 11 bases between the germline ends. Germline-derived CDR1 and CDR2 are MDHEN and SYDVKM. The CDR3 DNA reads TGTGCCAGCAGTTTGAGACATAATAAAGAGACCCAGTACTTC. This gives the protein CASSLRHNKETQYF.

This clonotype appeared a few times. The chain employs TRBV2 and TRBJ2-1, with 12 bases identical to TRBD2. V was pared by 6 bases and J by 9 bases, with 9 bases of the junction left unmatched. This CDR3 is built from 15 residues. The germline CDR1 and CDR2 sequences are SNHLY and FYNNEI. Here the CDR3 DNA reads TGTGCCAGCAGCGTCGGACTAGCGGGGTCGGGTGAGCAGTTCTTC. Translating it yields CASSVGLAGSGEQFF.

This clonotype was found many times. The J gene is TRBJ1-6, the V gene TRBV27, with D perhaps TRBD1 (5 bases). CDR1 is MNHEY and CDR2 is SMNVEV in the germline V gene (reference sequence). Trimming pared 8 bases from V and 0 bases from J, leaving 17 bases between. This CDR3 has 17 amino acids. CDR3: CASRRLEGSSYNSPLHF. Written as DNA, the CDR3 is TGTGCCAGCCGACGTTTGGAGGGGAGCTCCTATAATTCACCCCTCCACTTT.

The chain joins TRBV10-2 to TRBJ2-1; no clear D. The CDR3 contains 11 residues. Germline V gene sequence: CDR1 WSHSY, CDR2 SAAADI. V lost 7 bases, J lost 8 bases, and 9 bases lay in between. For the CDR3, the DNA is TGCGCCAGCACCAGCAGAGATGAGCAGTTCTTC. Its protein product is CASTSRDEQFF.

The V call is TRBV7-3, the J call TRBJ2-1; possibly TRBD2 for D (6 bases). V was shortened by 4 bases and J by 9 bases, with 13 bases between the two germline ends. This CDR3 is built from 13 residues. The germline V gene has CDR1 SGHTA and CDR2 FQGTGA. In DNA, the CDR3 is TGTGCCAGCAGCTGGGACTTTGTCGGTGAGCAGTTCTTC. Protein product: CASSWDFVGEQFF. Full variable domain (missing parts from reference TRBV7-3 and TRBJ2-1): GAGVSQTPSNKVTEKGKYVELRCDPISGHTALYWYRQSLGQGPEFLIYFQGTGAADDSGLPNDRFFAVRPEGSVSTLKIQRTERGDSAVYLCASSWDFVGEQFFGPGTRLTVL.

V and J are TRBV2 and TRBJ1-4; weak D call: TRBD1 (5 bases). This CDR3 spans 15 amino acids. CDR1 and CDR2 from the germline V gene are SNHLY and FYNNEI. The V and J ends lost 4 bases and 8 bases respectively, with 17 bases between them. The CDR3 nucleotides are TGTGCCAGCAGTGGCCCCGGGGGGTTCTCGGAAAAACTGTTTTTT. Amino acids: CASSGPGGFSEKLFF.

This clonotype showed up just a few times. The J gene is TRBJ2-3, the V gene TRBV2, with TRBD1 identical over 8 bases. Trimming cost V 8 bases and J 4 bases; bases outside gene matches: 11. Per the germline V gene, CDR1 is SNHLY and CDR2 is FYNNEI. The CDR3 covers 15 residues. The CDR3 region has the DNA TGTGCCAGCCTTAAAGACAGGGGAAGGTCAGATACGCAGTATTTT. This sequence encodes CASLKDRGRSDTQYF.

This clonotype showed up just a few times. The J gene is TRBJ1-5, the V gene TRBV7-2; perhaps TRBD1 as D (5 bases). With 1 base removed from V and 6 bases from J, the gap between germline ends came to 13 bases. CDR3 length: 15 residues. Germline V CDR1 and CDR2: SGHTA, FQGNSA. The CDR3 here is CASSLGSGFLQPQHF. CDR3 in DNA: TGTGCCAGCAGCTTAGGGTCAGGGTTTCTTCAGCCCCAGCATTTT.